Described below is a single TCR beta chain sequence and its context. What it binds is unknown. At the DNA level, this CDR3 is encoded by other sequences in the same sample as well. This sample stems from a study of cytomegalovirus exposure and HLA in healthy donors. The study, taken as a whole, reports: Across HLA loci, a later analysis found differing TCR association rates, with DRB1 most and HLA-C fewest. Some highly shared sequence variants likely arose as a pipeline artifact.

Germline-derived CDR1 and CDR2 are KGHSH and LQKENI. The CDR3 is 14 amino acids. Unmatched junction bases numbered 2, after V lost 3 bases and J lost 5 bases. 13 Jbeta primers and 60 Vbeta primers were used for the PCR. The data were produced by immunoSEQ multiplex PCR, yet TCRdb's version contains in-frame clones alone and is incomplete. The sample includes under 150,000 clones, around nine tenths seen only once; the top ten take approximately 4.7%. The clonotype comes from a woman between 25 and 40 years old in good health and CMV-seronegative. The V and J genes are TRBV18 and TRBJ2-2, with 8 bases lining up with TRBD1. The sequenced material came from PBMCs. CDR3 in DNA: TGTGCCAGCTCACCGAGACAGGGGACCGGGGAGCTGTTTTTT. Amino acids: CASSPRQGTGELFF.